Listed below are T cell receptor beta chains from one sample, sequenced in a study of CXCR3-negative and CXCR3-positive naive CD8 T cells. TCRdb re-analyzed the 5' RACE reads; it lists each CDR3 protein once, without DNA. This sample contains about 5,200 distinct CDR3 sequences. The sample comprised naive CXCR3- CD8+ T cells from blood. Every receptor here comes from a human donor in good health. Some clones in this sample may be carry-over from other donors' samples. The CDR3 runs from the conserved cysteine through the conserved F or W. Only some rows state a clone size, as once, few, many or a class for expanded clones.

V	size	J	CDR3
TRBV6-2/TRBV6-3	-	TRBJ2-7	CASSAYPGGSYEQYF
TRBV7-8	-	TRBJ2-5	CASLAGPPQETQYF
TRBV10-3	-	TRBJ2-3	CAITVGDTQYF
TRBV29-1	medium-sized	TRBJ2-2	CSVRPENTGELFF
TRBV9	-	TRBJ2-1	CASSSKGREQFF
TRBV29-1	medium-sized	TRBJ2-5	CSVEVVAGEGGETQYF
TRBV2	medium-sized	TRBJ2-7	CASSAIGTSNYEQYF
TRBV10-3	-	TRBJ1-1	CAISESGGGVANTEAFF
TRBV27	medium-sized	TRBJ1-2	CASRERTGNYGYTF
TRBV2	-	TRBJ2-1	CASSDNRGSYNEQFF
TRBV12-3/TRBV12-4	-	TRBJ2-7	CASRPGGTERYTQYF
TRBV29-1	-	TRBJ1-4	CSVGQSSYEKLFF
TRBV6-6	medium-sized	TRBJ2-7	CASSAAGSSYEQYF
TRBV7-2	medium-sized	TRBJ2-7	CASSPTSGRAEEQYF
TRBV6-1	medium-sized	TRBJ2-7	CASSEGTGAYEQYF
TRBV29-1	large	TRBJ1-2	CSVPPGTGYDGYTF
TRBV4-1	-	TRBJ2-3	CASSQVSSTDTQYF
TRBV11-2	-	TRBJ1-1	CASSSGTGVNTEAFF
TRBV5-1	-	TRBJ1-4	CASSLGQGNATNEKLFF
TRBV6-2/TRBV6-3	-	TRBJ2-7	CASSYEGRSMRYEQYF
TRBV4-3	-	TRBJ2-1	CASSVRTSVLEQFF
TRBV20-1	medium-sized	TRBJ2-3	CSPTQGGRDSDTQYF
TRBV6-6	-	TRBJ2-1	CASIRRGRDNEQFF
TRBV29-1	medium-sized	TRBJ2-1	CSVEERLAGINEQFF
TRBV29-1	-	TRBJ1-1	CSVEEGTEAFF
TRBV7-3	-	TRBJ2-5	CASSLNGGQETQYF
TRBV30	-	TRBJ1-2	CAWMRDNLNYGYTF
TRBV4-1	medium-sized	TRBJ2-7	CASSQGLSGRADEQYF
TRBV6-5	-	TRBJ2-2	CASSSAGELFF
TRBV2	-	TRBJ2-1	CATNRDNEQFF
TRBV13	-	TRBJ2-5	CASSLGASETQYF
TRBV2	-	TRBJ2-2	CASMFTGELFF
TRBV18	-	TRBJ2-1	CASSPVAGDSYNEQFF
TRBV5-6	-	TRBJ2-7	CASSSGLPSYEQYF
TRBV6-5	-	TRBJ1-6	CASSPGGGYNSPLHF
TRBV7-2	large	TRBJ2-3	CASSLGGSAGGIGSTDTQYF
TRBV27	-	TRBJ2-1	CASSLLGTGTRYNEQFF
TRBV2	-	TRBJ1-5	CASSAGTGGFSNQPQHF
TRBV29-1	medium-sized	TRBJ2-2	CSVEYGATGELFF
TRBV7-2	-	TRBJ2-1	CASSSSRREMHEQFF
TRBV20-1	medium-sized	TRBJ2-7	CSAQDFLAGNYEQYF
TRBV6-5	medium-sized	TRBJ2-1	CASSKVLAGGRYNEQFF
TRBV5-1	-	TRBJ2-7	CASSFDAGTQTYEQYF
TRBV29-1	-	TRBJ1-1	CSVEVPLNTEAFF
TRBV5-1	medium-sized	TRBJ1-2	CASSLAGFDGYTF
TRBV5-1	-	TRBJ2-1	CASSAIGSYNEQFF
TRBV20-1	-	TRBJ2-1	CSARLVGAAFNEQFF
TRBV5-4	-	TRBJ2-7	CASSVGGRTYEQYF
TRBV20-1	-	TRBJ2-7	CSALRQGGSYEQYF
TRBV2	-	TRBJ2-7	CASSPTRGGSSYEQYF
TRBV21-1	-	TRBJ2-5	CASSKGREQVKETQYF
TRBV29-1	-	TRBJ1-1	CSSGPGAGTEAFF
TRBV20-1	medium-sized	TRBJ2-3	CSAAGTSGREITDTQYF
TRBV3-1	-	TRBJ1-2	CASSQGPTYGYTF
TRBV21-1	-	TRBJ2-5	CASRDRGGETQYF
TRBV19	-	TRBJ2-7	CASSPSYSYEQYF
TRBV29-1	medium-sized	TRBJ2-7	CSVGRGQGIDEQYF